This paragraph reports one T cell receptor beta chain. Its antigen is unknown. This sample was taken from a study of CD8+CD57+ T cells in acquired aplastic anemia. In the study overall: Sorted CD4+ plus CD8+ cells gave DNA averaging 3.2 ug. Study-wide results and limits: Common to patients and controls were twenty-nine CD8+ CDR3 sequences. The CD8+ Simpson's diversity of patients and controls was not significantly different.

V lost 2 bases to trimming and J lost 9 bases, with 11 bases between them. The CDR3 has 14 residues. Per germline, CDR1 MNHEY and CDR2 SVGAGI. Genomic DNA, serving as template, underwent TCR beta VDJ and CDR3 profiling. One entry per CDR3 protein results from TCRdb running MiXCR on the reads. This table has 180,000 or so distinct CDR3 sequences, less than 60% appearing once. The patients chosen for sequencing had shown expansion of CD8+CD57+ cells (detected by flow cytometry). As a group, the patients uniformly had severe acquired aplastic anemia. Source material: sorted CD4+, CD8+, or CD8+CD57+ T cells (not recorded which) from PBMCs. The clonotype was recovered from a human donor with aplastic anemia. V usage is TRBV6-5 and J usage is TRBJ1-6, with D maybe TRBD1 (5 bases). CDR3 in amino acids: CASSYRGAGSPLHF. CDR3 sequence (DNA): TGTGCCAGCAGTTACAGGGGCGCGGGTTCACCCCTCCACTTT.